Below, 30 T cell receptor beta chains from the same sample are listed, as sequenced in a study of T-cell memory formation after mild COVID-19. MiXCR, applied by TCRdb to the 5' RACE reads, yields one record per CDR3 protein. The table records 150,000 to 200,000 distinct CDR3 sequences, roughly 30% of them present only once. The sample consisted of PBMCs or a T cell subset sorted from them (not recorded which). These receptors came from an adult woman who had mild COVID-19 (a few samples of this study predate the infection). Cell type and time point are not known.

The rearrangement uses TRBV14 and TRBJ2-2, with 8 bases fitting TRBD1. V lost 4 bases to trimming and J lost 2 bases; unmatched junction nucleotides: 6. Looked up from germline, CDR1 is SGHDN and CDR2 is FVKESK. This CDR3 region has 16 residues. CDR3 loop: CASSPTGTGNTGELFF. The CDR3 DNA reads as TGTGCCAGCAGCCCTACCGGGACAGGAAACACCGGGGAGCTGTTTTTT.

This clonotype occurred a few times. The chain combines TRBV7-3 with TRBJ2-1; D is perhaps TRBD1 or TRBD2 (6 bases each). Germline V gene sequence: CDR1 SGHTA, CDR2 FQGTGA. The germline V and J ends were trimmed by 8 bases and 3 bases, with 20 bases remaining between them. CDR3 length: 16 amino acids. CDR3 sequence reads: CASSSRGGRLYNEQFF. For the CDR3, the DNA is TGTGCCAGCTCTTCGCGAGGGGGGCGTCTCTACAATGAGCAGTTCTTC.

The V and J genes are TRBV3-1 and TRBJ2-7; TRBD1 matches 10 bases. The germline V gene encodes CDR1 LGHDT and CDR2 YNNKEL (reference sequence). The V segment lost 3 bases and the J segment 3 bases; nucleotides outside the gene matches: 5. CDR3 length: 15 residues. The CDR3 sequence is CASSQPGQGHYEQYF. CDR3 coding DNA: TGTGCCAGCAGCCAGCCGGGACAGGGGCACTACGAGCAGTACTTC.

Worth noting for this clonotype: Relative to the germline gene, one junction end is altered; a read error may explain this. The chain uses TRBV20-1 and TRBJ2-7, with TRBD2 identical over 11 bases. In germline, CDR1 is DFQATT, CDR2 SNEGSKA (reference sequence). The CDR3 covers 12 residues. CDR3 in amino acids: CSARTSGDLEHF. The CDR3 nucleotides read TGCAGTGCTAGGACTAGCGGGGACCTCGAACACTTC.

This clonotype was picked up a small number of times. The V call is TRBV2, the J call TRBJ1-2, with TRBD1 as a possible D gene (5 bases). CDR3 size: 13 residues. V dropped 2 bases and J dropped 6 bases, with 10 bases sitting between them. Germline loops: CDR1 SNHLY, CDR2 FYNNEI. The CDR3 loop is CASSEKAGHGYTF. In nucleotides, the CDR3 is TGTGCCAGCAGTGAAAAGGCAGGGCATGGCTACACCTTC.

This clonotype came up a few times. The DNA of the CDR3 is TGCGCCAGCAGCGTGGACAACTCCTACAATGAGCAGTTCTTC. Translation gives CASSVDNSYNEQFF. The chain uses TRBV5-1 and TRBJ2-1, with D possibly being TRBD1 (5 bases). Germline-derived CDR1 and CDR2 are SGHRS and YFSETQ. Trimming cost V 4 bases and J 0 bases, with 8 bases left between them. The CDR3 consists of 14 residues.

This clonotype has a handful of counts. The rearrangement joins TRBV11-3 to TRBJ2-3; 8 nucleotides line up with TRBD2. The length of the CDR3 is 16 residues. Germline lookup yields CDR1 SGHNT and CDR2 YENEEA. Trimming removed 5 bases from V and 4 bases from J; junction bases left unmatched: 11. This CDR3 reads CASSPMGLDPPDTQYF. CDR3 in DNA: TGTGCCAGCAGCCCGATGGGACTAGACCCACCAGATACGCAGTATTTT.

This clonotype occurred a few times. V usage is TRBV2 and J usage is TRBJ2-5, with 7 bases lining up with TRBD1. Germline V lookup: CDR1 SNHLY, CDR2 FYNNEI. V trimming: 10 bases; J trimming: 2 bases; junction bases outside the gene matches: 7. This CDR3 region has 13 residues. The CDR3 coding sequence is TGTGCCACCTCCCGGGGACAGCAAGAGACCCAGTACTTC. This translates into CATSRGQQETQYF.

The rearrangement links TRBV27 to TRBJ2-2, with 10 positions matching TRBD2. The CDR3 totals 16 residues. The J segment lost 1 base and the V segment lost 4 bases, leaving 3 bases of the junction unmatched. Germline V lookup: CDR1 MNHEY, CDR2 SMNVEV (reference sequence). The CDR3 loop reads CASSSRLAGNTGELFF. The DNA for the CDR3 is TGTGCCAGCAGTTCTCGACTAGCGGGGAACACCGGGGAGCTGTTTTTT.

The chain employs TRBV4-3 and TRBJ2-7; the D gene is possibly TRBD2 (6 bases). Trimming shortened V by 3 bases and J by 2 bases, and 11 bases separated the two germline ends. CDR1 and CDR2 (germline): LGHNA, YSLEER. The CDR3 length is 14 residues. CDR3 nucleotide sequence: TGCGCCAGCAGCCAGGGTCTAGCGCCCTACGAGCAGTACTTC. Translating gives CASSQGLAPYEQYF.

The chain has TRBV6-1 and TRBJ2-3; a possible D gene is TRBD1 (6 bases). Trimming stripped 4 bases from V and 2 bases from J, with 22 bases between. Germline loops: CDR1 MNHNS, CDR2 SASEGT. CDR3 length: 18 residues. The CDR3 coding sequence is TGTGCCAGCAGTGTACTGGGCAGGGGAAATACCATCACAGATACGCAGTATTTT. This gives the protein CASSVLGRGNTITDTQYF.

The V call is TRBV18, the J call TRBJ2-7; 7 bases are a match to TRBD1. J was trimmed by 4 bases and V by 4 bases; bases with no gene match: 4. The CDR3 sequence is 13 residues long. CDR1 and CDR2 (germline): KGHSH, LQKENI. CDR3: CASSRMTGYEQYF. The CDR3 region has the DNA TGTGCCAGCTCACGGATGACAGGGTACGAGCAGTACTTC.

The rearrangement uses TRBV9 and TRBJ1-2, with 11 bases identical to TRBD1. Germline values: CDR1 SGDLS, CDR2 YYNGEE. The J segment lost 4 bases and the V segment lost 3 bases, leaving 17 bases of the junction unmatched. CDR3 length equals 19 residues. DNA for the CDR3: TGTGCCAGCAGCGCCCCGAGCGGGGGATCCGGGACAGGGGGCTATGGCTACACCTTC. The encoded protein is CASSAPSGGSGTGGYGYTF. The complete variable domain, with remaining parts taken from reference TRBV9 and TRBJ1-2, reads DSGVTQTPKHLITATGQRVTLRCSPRSGDLSVYWYQQSLDQGLQFLIQYYNGEERAKGNILERFSAQQFPDLHSELNLSSLELGDSALYFCASSAPSGGSGTGGYGYTFGSGTRLTVV.

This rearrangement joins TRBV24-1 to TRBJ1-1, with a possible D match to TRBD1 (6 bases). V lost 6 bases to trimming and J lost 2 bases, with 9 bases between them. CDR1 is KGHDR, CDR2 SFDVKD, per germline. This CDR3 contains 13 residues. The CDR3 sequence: CATSTGPNTEAFF. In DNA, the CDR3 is TGTGCCACCAGTACAGGGCCAAACACTGAAGCTTTCTTT.

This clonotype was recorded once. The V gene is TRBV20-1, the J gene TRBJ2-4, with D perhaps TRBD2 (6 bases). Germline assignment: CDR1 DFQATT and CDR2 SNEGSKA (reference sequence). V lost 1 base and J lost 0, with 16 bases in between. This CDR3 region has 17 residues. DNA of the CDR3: TGCAGTGCTAGAGTGGCGGGGATGCAGCTAGCCAAAAACATTCAGTACTTC. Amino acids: CSARVAGMQLAKNIQYF.

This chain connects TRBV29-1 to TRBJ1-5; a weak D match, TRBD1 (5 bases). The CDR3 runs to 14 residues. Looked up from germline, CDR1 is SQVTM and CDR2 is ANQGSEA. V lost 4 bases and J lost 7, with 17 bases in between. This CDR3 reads CSVAGSQGGQPQHF. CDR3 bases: TGCAGCGTTGCGGGGAGCCAGGGTGGGCAGCCCCAGCATTTT.

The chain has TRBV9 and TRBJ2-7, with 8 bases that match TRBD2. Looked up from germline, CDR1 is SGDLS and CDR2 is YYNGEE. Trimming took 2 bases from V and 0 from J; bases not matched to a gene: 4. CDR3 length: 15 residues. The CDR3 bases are TGTGCCAGCAGCGTTACTAGCGGAGTCTCCTACGAGCAGTACTTC. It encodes CASSVTSGVSYEQYF.

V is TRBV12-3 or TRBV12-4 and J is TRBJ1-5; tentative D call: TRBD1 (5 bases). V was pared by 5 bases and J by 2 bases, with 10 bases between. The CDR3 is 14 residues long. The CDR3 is CASSQGVGNQPQHF. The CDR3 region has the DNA TGTGCCAGCAGTCAGGGAGTGGGCAATCAGCCCCAGCATTTT.

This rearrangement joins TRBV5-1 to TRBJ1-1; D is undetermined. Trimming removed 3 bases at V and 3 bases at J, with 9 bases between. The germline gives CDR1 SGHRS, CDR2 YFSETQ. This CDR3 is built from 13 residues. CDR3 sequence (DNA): TGCGCCAGCAGCTCCACCCCCGACACTGAAGCTTTCTTT. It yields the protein CASSSTPDTEAFF.

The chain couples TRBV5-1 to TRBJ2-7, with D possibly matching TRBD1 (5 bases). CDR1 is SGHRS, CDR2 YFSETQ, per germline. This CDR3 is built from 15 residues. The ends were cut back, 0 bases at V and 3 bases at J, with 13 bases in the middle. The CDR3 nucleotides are TGCGCCAGCAGCTTGGACAGGAGTTTGTTCTACGAGCAGTACTTC. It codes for CASSLDRSLFYEQYF.

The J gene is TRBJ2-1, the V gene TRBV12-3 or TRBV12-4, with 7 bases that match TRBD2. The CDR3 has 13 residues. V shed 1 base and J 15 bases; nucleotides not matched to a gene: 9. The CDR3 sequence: CASSLEVGGPGFF. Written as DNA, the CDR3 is TGTGCCAGCAGTTTAGAGGTGGGAGGGCCCGGGTTCTTC.

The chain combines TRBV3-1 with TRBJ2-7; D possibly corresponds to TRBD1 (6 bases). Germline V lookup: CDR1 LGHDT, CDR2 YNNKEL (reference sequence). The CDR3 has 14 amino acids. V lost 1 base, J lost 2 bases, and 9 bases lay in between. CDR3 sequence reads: CASSQVGQAYEQYF. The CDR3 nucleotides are TGTGCCAGCAGCCAAGTGGGACAAGCCTACGAGCAGTACTTC.

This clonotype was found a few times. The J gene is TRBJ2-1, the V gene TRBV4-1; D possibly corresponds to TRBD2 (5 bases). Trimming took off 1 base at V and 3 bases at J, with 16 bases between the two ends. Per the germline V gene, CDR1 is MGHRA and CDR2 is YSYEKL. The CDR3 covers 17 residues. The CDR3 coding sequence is TGCGCCAGCAGCCAAGGAGGGTGGCGGGCAGTCTACAATGAGCAGTTCTTC. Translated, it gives CASSQGGWRAVYNEQFF.

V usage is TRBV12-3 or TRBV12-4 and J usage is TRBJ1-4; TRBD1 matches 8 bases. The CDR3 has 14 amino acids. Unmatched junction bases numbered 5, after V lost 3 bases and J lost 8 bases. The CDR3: CASSFWTGSEKLFF. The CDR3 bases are TGTGCCAGCAGTTTCTGGACAGGGTCGGAAAAACTGTTTTTT.

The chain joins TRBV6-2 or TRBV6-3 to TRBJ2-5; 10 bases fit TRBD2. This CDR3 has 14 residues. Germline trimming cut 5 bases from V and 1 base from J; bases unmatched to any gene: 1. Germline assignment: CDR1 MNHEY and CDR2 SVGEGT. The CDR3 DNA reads TGTGCCAGCAGTCAGCGGGGGGGCCAAGAGACCCAGTACTTC. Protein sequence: CASSQRGGQETQYF.

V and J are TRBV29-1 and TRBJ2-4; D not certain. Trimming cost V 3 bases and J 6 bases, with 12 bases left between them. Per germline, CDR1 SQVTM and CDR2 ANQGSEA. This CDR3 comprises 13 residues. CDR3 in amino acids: CSVETVVRNIQYF. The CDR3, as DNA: TGCAGCGTTGAGACGGTCGTCAGAAACATTCAGTACTTC.

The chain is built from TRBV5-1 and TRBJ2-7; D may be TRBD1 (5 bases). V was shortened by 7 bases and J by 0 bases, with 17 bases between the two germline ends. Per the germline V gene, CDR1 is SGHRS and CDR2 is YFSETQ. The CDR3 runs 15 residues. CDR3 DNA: TGCGCCAGCTCCCAAGGGGCCAGCGACTCCTACGAGCAGTACTTC. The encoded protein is CASSQGASDSYEQYF.

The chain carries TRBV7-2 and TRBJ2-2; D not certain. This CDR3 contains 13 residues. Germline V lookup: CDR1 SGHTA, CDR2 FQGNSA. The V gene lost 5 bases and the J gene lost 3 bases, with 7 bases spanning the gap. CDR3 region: CASSVSYTGELFF. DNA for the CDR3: TGTGCCAGCAGCGTATCTTACACCGGGGAGCTGTTTTTT.

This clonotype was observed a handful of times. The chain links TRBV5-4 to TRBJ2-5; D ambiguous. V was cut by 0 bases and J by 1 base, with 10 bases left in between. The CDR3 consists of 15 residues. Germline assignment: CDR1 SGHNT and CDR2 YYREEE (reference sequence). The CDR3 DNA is TGTGCCAGCAGCTTGGGGTTGGGCAGCCAAGAGACCCAGTACTTC. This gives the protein CASSLGLGSQETQYF.

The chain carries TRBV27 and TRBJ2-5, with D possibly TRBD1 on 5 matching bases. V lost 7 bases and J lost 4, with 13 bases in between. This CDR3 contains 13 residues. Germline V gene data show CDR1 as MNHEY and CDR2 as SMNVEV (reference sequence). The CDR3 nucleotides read TGTGCCAGCAACGATCCAAGGGGAGAGACCCAGTACTTC. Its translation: CASNDPRGETQYF.